This TCR beta chain was profiled in a study of blood T cell repertoires in COVID-19. The wider study: PBMCs, B-cell-depleted T cells, or T cells were the source of the cDNA or gDNA that made up the material.

The CDR3 runs 13 residues. V shed 8 bases and J 8 bases; nucleotides not matched to a gene: 9. In germline, CDR1 is SNHLY, CDR2 FYNNEI. Original handling: Amplifying reference gene primers gave estimates of nucleated cell counts. Profiling relied on immunoSEQ multiplex PCR, and the TCRdb table lists in-frame clones only, not all of them. The V and J calls and clone size were taken over from that table, and D and trimming were inferred from the DNA. The sample carries about 220,000 clones, roughly 87% recorded once. This chain links TRBV2 with TRBJ1-1, with 9 bases identical to TRBD1. The clonotype originates from a man between 35 and 55 years old with active or convalescent COVID-19. The sample taken for sequencing was peripheral blood. CDR3 coding DNA: TGTGCCAGCTTAAACTCGGGACAGGGCGAAGCTTTCTTT. This sequence encodes CASLNSGQGEAFF.